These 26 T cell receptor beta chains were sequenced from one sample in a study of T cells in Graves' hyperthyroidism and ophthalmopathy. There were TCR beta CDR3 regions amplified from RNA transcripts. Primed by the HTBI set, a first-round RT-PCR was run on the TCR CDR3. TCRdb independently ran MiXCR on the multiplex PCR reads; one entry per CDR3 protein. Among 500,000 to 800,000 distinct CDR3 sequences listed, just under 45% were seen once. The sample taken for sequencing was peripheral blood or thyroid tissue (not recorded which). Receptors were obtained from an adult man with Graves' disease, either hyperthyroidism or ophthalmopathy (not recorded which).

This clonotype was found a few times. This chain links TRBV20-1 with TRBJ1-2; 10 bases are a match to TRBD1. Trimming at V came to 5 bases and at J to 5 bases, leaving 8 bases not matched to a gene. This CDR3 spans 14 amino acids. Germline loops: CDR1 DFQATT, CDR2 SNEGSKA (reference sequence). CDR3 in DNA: TGCAGTGCTTCCGGGACAGGGGCTGTTTATGGCTACACCTTC. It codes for CSASGTGAVYGYTF.

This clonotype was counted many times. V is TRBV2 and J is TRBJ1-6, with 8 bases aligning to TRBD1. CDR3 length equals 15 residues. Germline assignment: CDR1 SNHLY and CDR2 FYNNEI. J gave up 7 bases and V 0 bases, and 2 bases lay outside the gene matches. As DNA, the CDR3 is TGTGCCAGCAGTGAAGCCAGGGGGCGAAATTCACCCCTCCACTTT. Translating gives CASSEARGRNSPLHF.

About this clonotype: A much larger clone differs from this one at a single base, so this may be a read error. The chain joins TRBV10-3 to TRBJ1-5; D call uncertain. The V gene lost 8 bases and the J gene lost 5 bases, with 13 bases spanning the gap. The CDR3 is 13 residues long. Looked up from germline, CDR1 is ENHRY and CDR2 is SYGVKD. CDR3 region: CAIGRIVDQPQHF. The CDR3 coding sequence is TGTGCCATCGGGCGGATTGTTGATCAGCCCCAGCATTTT.

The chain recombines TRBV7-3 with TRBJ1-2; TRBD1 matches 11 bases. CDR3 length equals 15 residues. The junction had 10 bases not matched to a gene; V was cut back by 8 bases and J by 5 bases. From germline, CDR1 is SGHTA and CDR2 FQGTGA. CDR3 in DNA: TGTGCCAGCGTAGCTTCCGGGACAGGGGGTTATGGCTACACCTTC. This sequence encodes CASVASGTGGYGYTF.

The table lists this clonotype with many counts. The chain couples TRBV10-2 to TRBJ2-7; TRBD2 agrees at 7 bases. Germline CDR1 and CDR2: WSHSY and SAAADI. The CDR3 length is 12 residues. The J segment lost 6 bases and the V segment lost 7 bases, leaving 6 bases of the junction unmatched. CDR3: CASTSGTSEQYF. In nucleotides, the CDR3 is TGCGCCAGCACTAGCGGAACCTCCGAGCAGTACTTC.

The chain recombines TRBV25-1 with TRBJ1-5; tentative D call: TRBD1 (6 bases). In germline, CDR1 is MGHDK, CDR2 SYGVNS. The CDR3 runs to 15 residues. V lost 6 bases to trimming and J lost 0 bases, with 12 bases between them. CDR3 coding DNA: TGTGCCAGCAGCCTTGGGACACGTAGCAATCAGCCCCAGCATTTT. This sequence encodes CASSLGTRSNQPQHF.

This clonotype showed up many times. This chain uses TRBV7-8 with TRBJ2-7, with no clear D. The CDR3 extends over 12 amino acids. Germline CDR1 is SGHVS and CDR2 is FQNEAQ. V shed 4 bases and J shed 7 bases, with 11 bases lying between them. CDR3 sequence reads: CASSYGDVEQYF. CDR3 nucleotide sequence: TGTGCCAGCAGCTATGGGGATGTTGAGCAGTACTTC.

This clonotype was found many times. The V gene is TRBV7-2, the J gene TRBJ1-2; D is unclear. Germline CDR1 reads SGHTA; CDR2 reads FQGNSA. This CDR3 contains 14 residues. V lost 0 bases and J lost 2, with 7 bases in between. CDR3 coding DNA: TGTGCCAGCAGCTTAGCGCTAGCCAACTATGGCTACACCTTC. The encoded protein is CASSLALANYGYTF.

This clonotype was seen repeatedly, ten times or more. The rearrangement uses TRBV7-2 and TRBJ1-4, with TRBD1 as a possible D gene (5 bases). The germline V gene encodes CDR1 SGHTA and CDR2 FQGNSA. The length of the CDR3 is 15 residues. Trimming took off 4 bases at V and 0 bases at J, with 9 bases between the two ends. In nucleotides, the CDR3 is TGTGCCAGCAGCTCCCAGACAGCAACTAATGAAAAACTGTTTTTT. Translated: CASSSQTATNEKLFF.

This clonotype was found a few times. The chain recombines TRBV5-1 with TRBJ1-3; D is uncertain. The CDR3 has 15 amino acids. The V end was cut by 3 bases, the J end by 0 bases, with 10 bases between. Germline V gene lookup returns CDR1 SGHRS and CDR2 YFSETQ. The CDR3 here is CASSWAGDSGNTIYF. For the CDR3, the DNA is TGCGCCAGCAGCTGGGCCGGAGACTCTGGAAACACCATATATTTT. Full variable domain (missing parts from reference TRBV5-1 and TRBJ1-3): KAGVTQTPRYLIKTRGQQVTLSCSPISGHRSVSWYQQTPGQGLQFLFEYFSETQRNKGNFPGRFSGRQFSNSRSEMNVSTLELGDSALYLCASSWAGDSGNTIYFGEGSWLTVV.

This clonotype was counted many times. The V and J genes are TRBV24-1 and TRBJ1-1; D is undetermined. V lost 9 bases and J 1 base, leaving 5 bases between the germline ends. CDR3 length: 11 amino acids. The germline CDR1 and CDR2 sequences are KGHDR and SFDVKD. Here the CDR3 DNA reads TGTGCCACCGCAACGAACACTGAAGCTTTCTTT. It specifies CATATNTEAFF.

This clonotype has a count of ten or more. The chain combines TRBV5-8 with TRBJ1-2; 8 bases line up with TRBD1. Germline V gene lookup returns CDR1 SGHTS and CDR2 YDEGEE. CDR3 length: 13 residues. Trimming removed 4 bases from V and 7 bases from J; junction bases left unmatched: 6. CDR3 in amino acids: CASSGQGVGGYTF. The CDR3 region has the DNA TGTGCCAGCAGCGGACAGGGTGTCGGTGGCTACACCTTC.

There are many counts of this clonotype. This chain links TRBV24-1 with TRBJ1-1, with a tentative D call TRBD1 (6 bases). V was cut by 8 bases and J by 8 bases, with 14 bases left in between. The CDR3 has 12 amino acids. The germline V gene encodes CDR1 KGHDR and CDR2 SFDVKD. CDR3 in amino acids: CATTDSQGEAFF. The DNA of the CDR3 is TGTGCCACCACCGACTCCCAGGGGGAAGCTTTCTTT.

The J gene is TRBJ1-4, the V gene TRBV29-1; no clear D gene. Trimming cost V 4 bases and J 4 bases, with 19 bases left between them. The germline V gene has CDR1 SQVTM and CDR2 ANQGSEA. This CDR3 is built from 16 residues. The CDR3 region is CSVGTVSGDVNEKLFF. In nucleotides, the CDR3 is TGCAGCGTTGGGACGGTTTCCGGGGATGTTAATGAAAAACTGTTTTTT.

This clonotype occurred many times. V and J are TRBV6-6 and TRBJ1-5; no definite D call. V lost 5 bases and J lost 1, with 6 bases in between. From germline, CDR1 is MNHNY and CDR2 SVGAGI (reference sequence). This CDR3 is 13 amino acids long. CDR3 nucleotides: TGTGCCAGCAGTGAGTTAAGCAATCAGCCCCAGCATTTT. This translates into CASSELSNQPQHF.

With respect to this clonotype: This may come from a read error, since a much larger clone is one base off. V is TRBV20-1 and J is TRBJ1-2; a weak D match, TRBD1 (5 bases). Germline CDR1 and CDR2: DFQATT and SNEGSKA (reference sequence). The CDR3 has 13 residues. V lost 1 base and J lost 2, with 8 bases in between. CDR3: CSARGRVNYGYTF. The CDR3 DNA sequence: TGCAGTGCTAGAGGCAGGGTGAACTATGGCTACACCTTC.

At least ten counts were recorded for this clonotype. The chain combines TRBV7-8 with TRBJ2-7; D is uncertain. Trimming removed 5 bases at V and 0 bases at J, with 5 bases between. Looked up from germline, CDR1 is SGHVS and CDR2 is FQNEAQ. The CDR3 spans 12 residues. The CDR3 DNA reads TGTGCCAGCAGCATCAGCTCCTACGAGCAGTACTTC. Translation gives CASSISSYEQYF.

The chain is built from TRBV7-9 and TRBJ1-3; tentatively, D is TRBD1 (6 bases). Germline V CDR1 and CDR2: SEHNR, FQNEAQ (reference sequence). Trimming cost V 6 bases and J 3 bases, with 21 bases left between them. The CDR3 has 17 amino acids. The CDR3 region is CASSASIGRGSGNTIYF. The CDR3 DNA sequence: TGTGCCAGCAGTGCATCGATTGGCAGGGGTAGTGGAAACACCATATATTTT.

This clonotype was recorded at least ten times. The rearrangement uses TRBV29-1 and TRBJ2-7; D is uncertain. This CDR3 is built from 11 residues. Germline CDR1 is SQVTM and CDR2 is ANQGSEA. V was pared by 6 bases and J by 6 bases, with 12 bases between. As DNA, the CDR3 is TGCAGCGTGCGCAGCACGGGCGAGCAGTACTTC. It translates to CSVRSTGEQYF.

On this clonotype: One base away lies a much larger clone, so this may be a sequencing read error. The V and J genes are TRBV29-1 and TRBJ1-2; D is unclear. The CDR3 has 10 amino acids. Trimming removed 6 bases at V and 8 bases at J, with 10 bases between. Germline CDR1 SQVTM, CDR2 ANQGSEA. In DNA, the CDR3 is TGCAGCGTCACCGAATCCGGCTACACCTTC. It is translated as CSVTESGYTF.

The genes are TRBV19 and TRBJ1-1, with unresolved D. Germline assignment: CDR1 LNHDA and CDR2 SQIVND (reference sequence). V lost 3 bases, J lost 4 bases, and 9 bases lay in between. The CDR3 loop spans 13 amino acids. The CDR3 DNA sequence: TGTGCCAGTAGTATGTCCGGTGGCACTGAAGCTTTCTTT. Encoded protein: CASSMSGGTEAFF.

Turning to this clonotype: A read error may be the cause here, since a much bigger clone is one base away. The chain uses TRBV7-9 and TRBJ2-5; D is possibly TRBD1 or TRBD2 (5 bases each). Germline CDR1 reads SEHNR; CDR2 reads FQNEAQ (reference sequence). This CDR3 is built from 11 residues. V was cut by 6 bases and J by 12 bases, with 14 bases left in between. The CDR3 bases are TGTGCCAGCAGGTCCACGGGACCAAAGTACTTC. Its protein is CASRSTGPKYF.

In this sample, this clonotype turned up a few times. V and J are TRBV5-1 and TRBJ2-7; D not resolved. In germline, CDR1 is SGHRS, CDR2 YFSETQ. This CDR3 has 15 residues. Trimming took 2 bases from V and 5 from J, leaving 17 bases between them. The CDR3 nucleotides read TGCGCCAGCAGCTTCACACTGGGCGGTTCCGACGAGCAGTACTTC. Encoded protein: CASSFTLGGSDEQYF.

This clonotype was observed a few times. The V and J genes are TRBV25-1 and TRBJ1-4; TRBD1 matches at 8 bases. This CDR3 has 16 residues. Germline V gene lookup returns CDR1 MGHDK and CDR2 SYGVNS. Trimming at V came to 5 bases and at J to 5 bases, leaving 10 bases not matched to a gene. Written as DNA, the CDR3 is TGTGCCAGCAGTTACCCGAGGACAGGGCGAAATGAAAAACTGTTTTTT. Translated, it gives CASSYPRTGRNEKLFF.

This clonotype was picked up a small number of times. The CDR3 coding sequence is TGCGCCAGCAGCCCTGAGGGGGCTTCTAATGAAAAACTGTTTTTT. Protein sequence: CASSPEGASNEKLFF. The chain links TRBV5-1 to TRBJ1-4; 7 positions agree with TRBD1. Unmatched junction bases numbered 6, after V lost 4 bases and J lost 3 bases. The germline gives CDR1 SGHRS, CDR2 YFSETQ. The CDR3 loop spans 15 amino acids.

The CDR3 protein is CASRTSGRGTGELFF. For the CDR3, the DNA is TGCGCCAGCAGGACTAGCGGGAGGGGCACCGGGGAGCTGTTTTTT. This chain connects TRBV5-1 to TRBJ2-2; 14 positions agree with TRBD2. The CDR3 length is 15 residues. CDR1 is SGHRS, CDR2 YFSETQ, per germline. V was pared by 5 bases and J by 4 bases, with 1 base of the junction left unmatched.